This TCR beta chain appears in the sequencing data of a study of human T cells and chemical hapten exposure (TCRdb year 2021). Concerning the study at large: For sensitization, 2% DPC in acetone was applied to a 2 cm by 2 cm area of upper inner arm skin. Alopecia areata with under or over 50% scalp involvement, alopecia totalis and alopecia universalis were represented in the patient cohort, which was mostly female. For TCR sequencing, blood came from about 29 alopecia patients at anywhere from one to four time points (pre-sensitization, 2, 6 and 24 weeks). Libraries were pooled for sequencing, and per-sample TCR yields varied mainly because of small differences in library volumes within the pool. This study followed changes in the peripheral blood TCR repertoire in vivo during primary and secondary sensitization of alopecia patients to the hapten diphenylcyclopropenone (DPC). Patients additionally received weekly therapeutic DPC doses to the scalp throughout the approximately 22-week study period. Patch testing was done on the upper back using Finn chambers containing 0.01% DPC, and results were scored after 6 days according to International Contact Dermatitis Research Group standards. Patient blood was sampled pre-sensitization (week 0) and at 2, 6 and about 24 weeks after DPC sensitization. Overall study results and their limits: Significantly more large CDR3 similarity clusters were formed by expanded TCRs than by pre-sensitization or healthy control sets, consistent with antigen-driven responses. DPC sensitization did not change the number of TCRs with a frequency above 1 in 1000, and there was no evidence of changes in global repertoire structure. Patch test score correlated positively with the number of PT1 expanded TCRs, reaching significance at thresholds 8, 16 and 32 but not at 4. Because every patient had alopecia, a presumed autoimmune disease, the patients' immune response might differ from that of healthy individuals. Repeated subsampling changed both the strength of the expansion versus patch-test correlation and the threshold at which that correlation became significant.

The library was built by means of RACE. The listed sequencing device is NextSeq 500. Library preparation attached unique molecular identifiers to individual cDNA molecules for quantitative, reproducible TCR counting. For every blood RNA sample, sequencing covered both the TCR alpha and TCR beta chains. In the source study's methods: The median number of TCRs per sample was roughly 100,000, ranging from roughly 23,224 to 690,600. The Decombinator software suite was used to annotate the V, J and CDR3 of the TCR reads. For the PS versus PT1 abundance plots, all samples were subsampled to the same number of TCRs (28,000). TCRs were defined as expanded if absent before sensitization and observed at least eight times at the 2-week time point. TCRdb itself trimmed the public reads at Q25 with fastp, ran MiXCR and retained productive beta chains. Each CDR3 protein appears once, grouped with its most common genes and DNA. TCRdb's processing, not the authors', yielded these V and J calls. A total of roughly 380,000 distinct CDR3 sequences appear in this sample, roughly 4.8% of them only once. 2% to 2.5% of the sample lies in the top ten.

The trim is 7 bases for V and 0 bases for J, with a gap of 12 bases between the germline ends. The CDR3 runs 14 amino acids, cysteine and phenylalanine included. Of the read, only the CDR3 DNA is kept; its 42 bases are in frame from base 1. The label giving this sample's time point can be read as: patch test 1, 2 weeks after DPC sensitization. The meaning of the sample's treatment or condition label: therapeutic diphenylcyclopropenone sensitization with weekly scalp DPC. At every patch-test visit, the blood draw took place before the patch test was put on. To be eligible, patients had to be aged 18 to 70, diagnosed with alopecia and judged suitable for DPC therapy, while pregnant patients were excluded. Total RNA was extracted from unfractionated whole blood that had been collected in Tempus Blood RNA tubes. With respect to this clonotype: No antigen is known for it. No quality values exist for individual bases; no much larger clone is one base distant.

This receptor was obtained from a woman aged 45-65 years with alopecia areata. Some clones in this sample may be carry-over from other donors' samples. This chain joins TRBV12-3 or TRBV12-4 to TRBJ1-1, with an unclear D gene assignment. This material consisted of whole blood, taken in connection with sensitization to the hapten diphenylcyclopropenone (DPC). The CDR3 region reads CASTADSLNTEAFF. In nucleotide form, the sequence is TGTGCCAGCACCGCGGACTCCTTGAACACTGAAGCTTTCTTT.